Here is one TCR beta chain with its context. The sample is drawn from a study of blood T cell repertoires in COVID-19. This table comes from immunoSEQ multiplex PCR, and its TCRdb copy is limited to in-frame clones, with some not included. The data hold hundreds of thousands of clones, with roughly 79% observed a single time. CDR3 length: 15 amino acids. V gave up 5 bases and J gave up 7 bases; unmatched junction bases: 11. Germline V CDR1 and CDR2: KGHDR, SFDVKD. The origin of this receptor is a woman of 80 years or more with COVID-19, enrolled during active disease. The chain recombines TRBV24-1 with TRBJ2-7; TRBD1 matches at 9 bases. Sequencing was performed on peripheral blood. This CDR3 reads CATSGLWDREGEQYF. The CDR3 nucleotides are TGTGCCACCAGTGGGCTATGGGACAGGGAGGGAGAGCAGTACTTC.